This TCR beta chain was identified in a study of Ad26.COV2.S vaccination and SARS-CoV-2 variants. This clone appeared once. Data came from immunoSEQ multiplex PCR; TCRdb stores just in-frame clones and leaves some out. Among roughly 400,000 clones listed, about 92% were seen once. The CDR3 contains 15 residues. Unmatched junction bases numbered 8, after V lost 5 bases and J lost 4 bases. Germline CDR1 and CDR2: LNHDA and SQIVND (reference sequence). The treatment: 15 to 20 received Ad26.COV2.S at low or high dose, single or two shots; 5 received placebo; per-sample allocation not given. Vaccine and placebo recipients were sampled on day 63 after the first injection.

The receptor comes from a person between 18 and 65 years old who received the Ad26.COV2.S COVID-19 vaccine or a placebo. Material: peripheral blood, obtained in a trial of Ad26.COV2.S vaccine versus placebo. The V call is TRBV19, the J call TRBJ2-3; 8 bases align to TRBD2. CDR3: CASSLLPGLADTQYF. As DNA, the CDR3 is TGTGCCAGTAGTCTCCTACCGGGACTAGCAGATACGCAGTATTTT.